This note documents a single T cell receptor beta chain sequence. This clone's antigen is unknown. It has no much larger one-base neighbor in the sample; base qualities were not kept. Read against the paper, the sample's treatment or condition label means: roughly 10-day PBMC culture with coronavirus spike peptide pools or control peptides (ViraFEST assay). The ViraFEST assay was used in the study, in which antigen-specific T cells were expanded with peptide pools and expanded clonotypes were subsequently identified by TCR sequencing. The positive SARS-CoV-2 PCR tests of the convalescent patients were dated from March to December 2020, before the Alpha, Beta and Delta variants emerged in the United States. Each well held around 2 million PBMCs cultured with roughly 10 ug/ml peptide pools in IMDM containing roughly 5% human AB serum and 9 to 10 IU/ml IL-2. On days 3 and 7, half of the culture medium was replaced with fresh IL-2-containing medium. After 10 days of culture, CD4+ T cells were isolated by negative selection using the EasySep CD4+ T cell isolation kit. PBMCs were separated from whole blood using Ficoll-Paque Plus gradient centrifugation and then either used fresh or cryopreserved at -140C. In general, triplicate wells were set up for every culture condition.

The data stem from a study of vaccination and CD4 T cells after COVID-19 (dated by TCRdb to between 2020 and 2023). Looking at the study overall: Convalescent patients had a positive SARS-CoV-2 result on nasal swab PCR, and of these patients, about ten had mild disease and one had severe disease. In 10 COVID-19 convalescent patients and a few infection-naive healthy vaccine recipients, researchers compared the spike-specific CD4+ TCR repertoire from before mRNA vaccination with the repertoire from after. The cultures were stimulated with overlapping spike peptide pools from SARS-CoV-2 and from the common cold coronaviruses HCoV-NL63, HCoV-OC43 and HCoV-229E. In control cultures, a CEFX viral epitope pool was used as positive control, an HIV-1 Nef peptide pool was used as negative control, or no peptide was added. The convalescent cohort comprised six males and four females, including two Hispanic individuals, seven Caucasians, two Asians and one multiracial person. Post-COVID blood samples from convalescent patients were collected a median of 101 days after diagnosis, with a range of 35 to 161 days. Participants received two doses of either the Pfizer-BioNTech BNT162b2 vaccine (n=8) or the Moderna mRNA-1273 vaccine (n=2). Post-vaccine blood samples were collected a median of around 70 days after the second vaccine dose, ranging from about 13 to 250 days.

Findings and caveats that apply to the study as a whole: Nearly all vaccine-specific clones in convalescent patients (304 of 307) were mono-reactive for SARS-CoV-2 spike rather than cross-reactive with common cold coronaviruses. Among convalescent patients, a median about 86% of the SARS-CoV-2-reactive clones seen after vaccination appeared only after vaccination, which suggests priming specific to the vaccine. An increase in the median number of SARS-CoV-2-reactive clonotypes from 21 after infection to roughly 39 after vaccination was observed, but the change was not found to be significant. The study included relatively few convalescent patients and did not analyze early timepoints after natural infection.

The method was PCR. DNA from cultured CD4+ T cells underwent TCR sequencing with the Oncomine TCR Beta short-read assay at the Johns Hopkins FTIC core. Genomic DNA was extracted from the cultured CD4+ T cells with the QIAamp micro DNA kit. Oncomine TCR Beta libraries made from cultured CD4+ T cells were pooled using unique dual indexes and sequenced on an Illumina iSeq 100. In the paper's pipeline: Non-productive sequences were removed, and CDR3s not starting with C, not ending with F or W, or shorter than 7 amino acids were discarded. The MANAFEST web application identified antigen-specific clonotypes by comparing peptide-stimulated wells against reference wells and other culture wells. For a clone to be called positive, the clone needed an FDR below 0.05, an odds ratio above 5, and a productive frequency above 0.1% in at least two of three replicate wells. A clonotype was classed as cross-reactive if the clonotype showed significant expansion both in SARS-CoV-2 spike wells and in at least one common cold coronavirus spike condition. CDR3 homology was assessed with Levenshtein distances (stringdist) and unrooted phylogenetic trees (ape) in R version 3.6.1. TCRdb trimmed public reads at Q25 via fastp, called clones via MiXCR and kept in-frame beta chains. A single entry per CDR3 protein holds the most common genes and DNA from its merged rows. TCRdb, rather than the study authors, made the V and J calls. The sample table shows about 17,000 distinct CDR3 sequences, and roughly 31% are seen once. The ten largest make up roughly 14% of the sample.

The germline V gene (reference sequence) provides CDR1 LNHDA and CDR2 SQIVND. Including cysteine and phenylalanine, the CDR3 has 13 amino acids. CDR3 DNA is the only sequence kept; it has 39 bases, read in frame from the first base. The trim is 6 bases for V and 1 base for J, with a gap of 9 bases between the germline ends. The sequence derives from a human donor with COVID-19. This chain is built from TRBV19 and TRBJ1-2; the D gene is not confidently resolved. Sequencing input: cultured CD4+ T cells from blood. The DNA sequence is given as TGTGCCAGTAGCCGACAAAATAACTATGGCTACACCTTC. Translated, this is CASSRQNNYGYTF.